A selection of T cell receptor beta chains follows, all from one sample in a study of tumor and adjacent non-tumor tissue in lung cancer. TCRdb reanalysed the multiplex PCR reads using MiXCR and keeps one entry per CDR3 protein. The sample has about 68,000 distinct CDR3 sequences; 60% are singletons. The sequenced sample consisted of lung tumor tissue. These receptors originate from a man in his fifties with non-small cell lung cancer. Both conserved end residues are part of each CDR3. Fields, in order: clone size, V gene, J gene, D gene, CDR3 protein, CDR3 DNA. The D gene is left open where the match is weak. Clone sizes are given selectively: once, few, many, or a class where the clone is expanded.

>many|TRBV4-2|TRBJ2-1|.
CANSQDGFEQFF
TGTGCCAACAGCCAAGATGGATTTGAGCAGTTCTTC
>.|TRBV20-1|TRBJ2-3|TRBD2
CSAPRGASDTQYF
TGCAGTGCTCCGCGGGGGGCGTCAGATACGCAGTATTTT
>.|TRBV7-8|TRBJ1-6|.
CASRFGAVHYNSPLHF
TGTGCCAGCAGGTTCGGGGCAGTGCACTATAATTCACCCCTCCACTTT
>many|TRBV29-1|TRBJ2-3|.
CSVFYDTQYF
TGCAGCGTGTTCTATGATACGCAGTATTTT
>.|TRBV7-9|TRBJ2-1|TRBD2
CASRSGLAASNEQFF
TGTGCCAGCAGGTCGGGACTAGCGGCTTCCAATGAGCAGTTCTTC
>.|TRBV21-1|TRBJ1-4|.
CASSKDNRTENEKLFF
TGTGCCAGCAGCAAAGATAATAGGACAGAGAATGAAAAACTGTTTTTT
>.|TRBV6-1|TRBJ1-6|.
CASGVRDNSPLHF
TGTGCCAGCGGGGTTAGGGACAATTCACCCCTCCACTTT
>many|TRBV10-3|TRBJ2-1|TRBD1
CAISEGDSPFF
TGTGCCATCAGTGAGGGGGACAGCCCGTTCTTC
>many|TRBV12-3/TRBV12-4|TRBJ1-5|.
CASSPDRFNQPQHF
TGTGCCAGCAGTCCTGACAGATTCAATCAGCCCCAGCATTTT
>medium-sized|TRBV11-2|TRBJ1-2|TRBD1
CASSLAGGFNYGYTF
TGTGCCAGCAGCTTAGCAGGGGGTTTTAACTATGGCTACACCTTC